These 15 T cell receptor beta chains were sequenced from one sample in a study of T cell repertoires in cytomegalovirus infection. These receptors' targets are unknown. MiXCR was run by TCRdb on the reads, yielding one entry per CDR3 protein. The sample lists around 800,000 distinct CDR3 sequences, approximately 32% occurring once. Sequencing was performed on cultured CD8+ T cells from PBMCs, taken from culture after CMV antigen stimulation. These receptors originate from a human donor in good health (CMV status not recorded). Some clones in this sample may be carry-over from other donors' samples.

This clonotype was counted only a few times. One end of the junction does not line up with germline, which may come from a read error. The chain employs TRBV7-7 and TRBJ2-5; 9 nucleotides align to TRBD1. The CDR3 is made up of 17 amino acids. Germline values: CDR1 SSHAT, CDR2 FNYEAQ (reference sequence). This chain's CDR3 is CASSLARDREIEETQYF. CDR3 coding DNA: TGTGCTAGCAGCTTAGCGCGGGACAGGGAGATTGAAGAGACCCAGTACTTC. The complete variable domain, with remaining parts taken from reference TRBV7-7 and TRBJ2-5, reads GAGVSQSPRYKVTKRGQDVTLRCDPISSHATLYWYQQALGQGPEFLTYFNYEAQPDKSGLPSDRFSAERPEGSISTLTIQRTEQRDSAMYRCASSLARDREIEETQYFGPGTRLLVL.

This clonotype was recorded at least ten times. The chain employs TRBV7-2 and TRBJ2-7; 12 bases are shared with TRBD2. Germline V gives CDR1 SGHTA, CDR2 FQGNSA. CDR3 length equals 15 residues. V shed 4 bases, J shed 6 bases, and the junction held 7 bases outside the gene matches. The CDR3 is CASSSGLAGTSEQYF. CDR3 in DNA: TGTGCCAGCAGCTCCGGACTAGCGGGGACCAGCGAGCAGTACTTC. The variable domain in full, completed from reference TRBV7-2 and TRBJ2-7, reads GAGVSQSPSNKVTEKGKDVELRCDPISGHTALYWYRQSLGQGLEFLIYFQGNSAPDKSGLPSDRFSAERTGGSVSTLTIQRTQQEDSAVYLCASSSGLAGTSEQYFGPGTRLTVT.

In the case of this clonotype: This may be a read error: a much more frequent sequence differs by one nucleotide. This chain joins TRBV7-6 and TRBJ2-3; possible D gene TRBD2, 6 bases. The length of the CDR3 is 16 residues. The ends were cut back, 6 bases at V and 2 bases at J, with 18 bases in the middle. CDR1 and CDR2 (germline): SGHVS, FNYEAQ. The CDR3 DNA follows: TGTGCCAGCAGAGGGACTTCTAGATCTGACACAGATACGCAGTATTTT. Translated, it gives CASRGTSRSDTDTQYF.

This clonotype was picked up a small number of times. The chain carries TRBV27 and TRBJ2-7; D may match TRBD1 or TRBD2 (5 bases each). This CDR3 contains 13 residues. Trimming pared 6 bases from V and 2 bases from J, leaving 11 bases between. The germline CDR1 and CDR2 sequences are MNHEY and SMNVEV (reference sequence). The chain's CDR3 is CASSPGPTYEQYV. The CDR3 DNA sequence: TGTGCCAGCAGCCCGGGGCCTACCTACGAGCAGTACGTC.

The chain is built from TRBV6-2 or TRBV6-3 and TRBJ2-1; D is possibly TRBD2 (6 bases). Germline assignment: CDR1 MNHEY and CDR2 SVGEGT. Trimming cost V 8 bases and J 8 bases, with 10 bases left between them. The CDR3 runs to 11 residues. Here the CDR3 reads CASLWGDEQFF. CDR3 bases: TGTGCCAGCCTCTGGGGGGATGAGCAGTTCTTC.

This clonotype was picked up a small number of times. The CDR3: CSATFVGYTEAFF. CDR3 sequence (DNA): TGCAGCGCGACTTTCGTGGGATACACTGAAGCTTTCTTT. The genes are TRBV29-1 and TRBJ1-1; no clear D. Germline-derived CDR1 and CDR2 are SQVTM and ANQGSEA. The CDR3 is made up of 13 amino acids. V lost 7 bases, J lost 3 bases, and 15 bases lay in between.

The rearrangement uses TRBV3-1 and TRBJ2-5, with unresolved D. V was trimmed by 1 base and J by 6 bases, leaving 12 bases between them. The V gene's germline CDR1 is LGHDT and CDR2 YNNKEL (reference sequence). The CDR3 covers 14 residues. This CDR3 reads CASSQAVGIKTQYF. In DNA form, the CDR3 reads TGTGCCAGCAGCCAAGCAGTGGGAATAAAGACCCAGTACTTC.

This clonotype was observed a handful of times. J is TRBJ2-1 and V is TRBV11-2, with 7 bases that match TRBD2. The V and J ends lost 7 bases and 4 bases, in that order; junction bases with no gene match: 10. Germline lookup yields CDR1 SGHAT and CDR2 FQNNGV. The CDR3 consists of 15 residues. Written as DNA, the CDR3 is TGTGCCAGCATCCCGCGGGGAGGGAAGTACAATGAGCAGTTCTTC. Translating it yields CASIPRGGKYNEQFF.

This clonotype was counted a few times. The V call is TRBV19, the J call TRBJ1-3; D is ambiguous. Trimming removed 4 bases at V and 4 bases at J, with 14 bases between. The CDR3 totals 15 residues. Germline V gene sequence: CDR1 LNHDA, CDR2 SQIVND (reference sequence). The CDR3 nucleotides read TGTGCCAGTAGTACACAGCAGGACGGCGGAAACACCATATATTTT. Translation: CASSTQQDGGNTIYF.

J is TRBJ2-5 and V is TRBV13; perhaps TRBD1 as D (6 bases). Germline lookup yields CDR1 PRHDT and CDR2 FYEKMQ (reference sequence). The CDR3 has 16 residues. V was trimmed by 5 bases and J by 5 bases, leaving 21 bases between them. DNA for the CDR3: TGTGCCAGCAGCACCTCCGGGGCAGGGGCGGCGGAGACCCAGTACTTC. Protein product: CASSTSGAGAAETQYF.

The chain is built from TRBV10-3 and TRBJ1-5; D is unresolved. The CDR3 runs to 14 residues. V lost 4 bases and J 4 bases, leaving 11 bases between the germline ends. Germline V gene sequence: CDR1 ENHRY, CDR2 SYGVKD. CDR3 bases: TGTGCCATCAGTGGGGCCGCAGTAAATCAGCCCCAGCATTTT. Translation: CAISGAAVNQPQHF.

The sample holds many counts of this clonotype. This chain connects TRBV7-8 to TRBJ2-6; D possibly corresponds to TRBD1 (6 bases). The CDR3 runs to 20 residues. The V gene's germline CDR1 is SGHVS and CDR2 FQNEAQ. The V gene lost 5 bases and the J gene lost 0 bases, with 23 bases spanning the gap. The CDR3 reads CASSRSQGPPSFSGANVLTF. CDR3 DNA sequence: TGTGCCAGCAGCAGAAGTCAGGGGCCCCCCTCCTTCTCTGGGGCCAACGTCCTGACTTTC.

This clonotype was observed many times. The chain employs TRBV7-8 and TRBJ2-5; D ambiguous. Trimming took 1 base from V and 1 from J, leaving 13 bases between them. The germline V gene has CDR1 SGHVS and CDR2 FQNEAQ. The CDR3 consists of 16 residues. The CDR3 DNA reads TGTGCCAGCAGCTTAGGCCTCATCCAGCCCCAAGAGACCCAGTACTTC. This gives the protein CASSLGLIQPQETQYF.

This clonotype turned up a few times. This chain joins TRBV2 and TRBJ2-1; 12 bases match TRBD2. CDR1 is SNHLY, CDR2 FYNNEI, per germline. V shed 3 bases, J shed 7 bases, and the junction held 7 bases outside the gene matches. The CDR3 contains 16 residues. The CDR3 DNA reads as TGTGCCAGCAGTGACTTTCTAGCGGGGGGGCGGAATGAGCAGTTCTTC. Protein product: CASSDFLAGGRNEQFF.

This clonotype was seen only a few times. The V and J genes are TRBV2 and TRBJ2-1, with D unclear. The ends were cut back, 6 bases at V and 3 bases at J, with 9 bases in the middle. The CDR3 contains 13 residues. In germline, CDR1 is SNHLY, CDR2 FYNNEI. Here the CDR3 DNA reads TGTGCCAGCAGCGAGAGGTACTACAATGAGCAGTTCTTC. This encodes CASSERYYNEQFF. Complete variable domain (other parts from reference TRBV2 and TRBJ2-1): EPEVTQTPSHQVTQMGQEVILRCVPISNHLYFYWYRQILGQKVEFLVSFYNNEISEKSEIFDDQFSVERPDGSNFTLKIRSTKLEDSAMYFCASSERYYNEQFFGPGTRLTVL.